Shown below are 9 T cell receptor beta chains from a single sample sequenced in a study of PD-1 and CTLA-4 blockade in melanoma. Libraries were prepared by immunoSEQ multiplex PCR; TCRdb keeps only in-frame clonotypes and omits some of them. The sample comprises 25,000 to 35,000 clones, around 90% of which are singletons, and approximately 8.6% rests with the top ten. This material consisted of CD8+ T cells from peripheral blood, taken from a patient given anti-PD-1 treatment. The receptors stem from a human donor with melanoma.

This chain connects TRBV2 to TRBJ2-7; unclear D gene. This CDR3 is 14 amino acids long. V was pared by 6 bases and J by 2 bases, with 14 bases between. Germline assignment: CDR1 SNHLY and CDR2 FYNNEI. The CDR3 is CASSASGGTYEQYF. Written as DNA, the CDR3 is TGTGCCAGCAGCGCCAGTGGCGGCACCTACGAGCAGTACTTC.

This chain connects TRBV27 to TRBJ1-6; TRBD1 agrees at 10 bases. The CDR3 covers 14 residues. V lost 4 bases to trimming and J lost 9 bases; unmatched junction nucleotides: 3. The V gene's germline CDR1 is MNHEY and CDR2 SMNVEV (reference sequence). The CDR3 DNA is TGTGCCAGCAGTTATGACAGGGGGCCTTCACCCCTCCACTTT. It specifies CASSYDRGPSPLHF.

The CDR3, as DNA: TGTGCCAGCAGTTTAAGTGTGACAGTCTCCTACGAGCAGTACTTC. It codes for CASSLSVTVSYEQYF. The J gene is TRBJ2-7, the V gene TRBV28; a possible D gene is TRBD1 (5 bases). V was pared by 2 bases and J by 0 bases, with 11 bases between. The germline V gene has CDR1 MDHEN and CDR2 SYDVKM. The length of the CDR3 is 15 residues.

The J gene is TRBJ2-1, the V gene TRBV7-3, with 8 bases matching TRBD2. The CDR3 is 15 amino acids. Germline V gives CDR1 SGHTA, CDR2 FQGTGA. The trim removed 5 bases at V and 4 bases at J, leaving 7 bases unmatched. CDR3 sequence reads: CASSLAPSGYNEQFF. The CDR3 DNA is TGTGCCAGCAGCCTCGCGCCTAGCGGGTACAATGAGCAGTTCTTC.

Note on this clone: Other DNA sequences in the sample encode the same CDR3. This chain connects TRBV6-5 to TRBJ1-1; D uncertain. This CDR3 is built from 11 residues. Trimming left V 7 bases short and J 1 base short, with 4 bases between. In germline, CDR1 is MNHEY, CDR2 SVGAGI. This chain's CDR3 is CASNRNTEAFF. For the CDR3, the DNA is TGTGCCAGCAATAGGAACACTGAAGCTTTCTTT.

Notes on this clone: Different DNA sequences within this sample yield the same CDR3. This chain links TRBV5-1 with TRBJ2-7; D not certain. This CDR3 contains 13 residues. V was shortened by 7 bases and J by 1 base, with 12 bases between the two germline ends. Germline V CDR1 and CDR2: SGHRS, YFSETQ. In DNA, the CDR3 is TGCGCCAGCTCGCCCACGGAATCCTACGAGCAGTACTTC. Translation gives CASSPTESYEQYF.

The chain recombines TRBV2 with TRBJ1-1; no firm D call. Trimming removed 0 bases from V and 1 base from J, with 3 bases in between. CDR1 is SNHLY and CDR2 is FYNNEI in the germline V gene. The CDR3 sequence is 13 residues long. For the CDR3, the DNA is TGTGCCAGCAGTGAAGCGACGAACACTGAAGCTTTCTTT. It is translated as CASSEATNTEAFF.

The rearrangement links TRBV5-1 to TRBJ2-2; TRBD1 aligns across 7 bases. The CDR3 has 14 residues. Germline V lookup: CDR1 SGHRS, CDR2 YFSETQ. V lost 2 bases to trimming and J lost 5 bases; unmatched junction nucleotides: 3. The CDR3, as DNA: TGCGCCAGCAGCTTAGAGGGGGCGACCGGGGAGCTGTTTTTT. Translating it yields CASSLEGATGELFF.

The gene calls are TRBV7-8 and TRBJ2-5, with TRBD1 matching over 7 bases. The CDR3 contains 15 residues. After removal of 5 bases from V and 0 bases from J, the junction contained 6 bases not matched to a gene. Germline loops: CDR1 SGHVS, CDR2 FQNEAQ. The CDR3, as DNA: TGTGCCAGCAGCCAAACTGGACAGGACCAAGAGACCCAGTACTTC. It codes for CASSQTGQDQETQYF.